This TCR beta chain was captured by sequencing in a study of blood T cell repertoires in COVID-19. Some clones are missing from TCRdb's copy, which holds only in-frame ones; the method was immunoSEQ multiplex PCR. Of hundreds of thousands of clones listed, approximately 86% are singletons. This CDR3 has 15 residues. CDR1 is MNHEY, CDR2 SMNVEV, per germline (reference sequence). Trimming stripped 5 bases from V and 5 bases from J, with 15 bases between. This TCR came from a woman between 40 and 50 years old with acute COVID-19. The sequenced sample was PBMCs or T cells enriched from blood (not recorded which). V usage is TRBV27 and J usage is TRBJ1-4; the D gene is possibly TRBD1 (5 bases). CDR3 nucleotides: TGTGCCAGCAGTCCCCTGACAGCGACGAATGAAAAACTGTTTTTT. It translates to CASSPLTATNEKLFF.